This TCR beta chain emerged from a study of blood T cells in healthy people across ages (dated by TCRdb to 2015 to 2017). As for the study more broadly: In model experiments, roughly one uniquely barcoded TCR beta cDNA molecule per two T cells was captured by template switching. Donors of different ages were randomly distributed across sequencing lanes to avoid experimental bias. To track age-related changes in TCR beta repertoire diversity, the study relied on deep sequencing normalized with unique cDNA molecular identifiers. The study analyzed two additional independent replicas of 1 million unique cDNA reads from the same blood draw for two donors, one aged 18 to 30 and one aged 80 or older. Four age groups were formed from the donors: young (average around 15 years), middle-aged (roughly 38), aged (about 62) and long-lived (82).

Regarding this clonotype: The target of this receptor is not known. One end of the junction varies from germline; a read error may be responsible.

Libraries were prepared through 5' RACE. Sequenced on an Illumina HiSeq 2500. A second PCR of 7 to 11 cycles was performed with a sample-barcoded 5' primer and a J-beta primer mix. A unique molecular identifier was introduced onto each TCR beta cDNA molecule by a template-switch 5' adaptor carrying 12 random nucleotides. Each sample yielded at least 3 million CDR3-containing paired-end reads. First-strand cDNA synthesis was performed from all RNA using the Mint cDNA synthesis kit, with priming by a TRBC-specific oligonucleotide. All cDNA was treated with uracil-DNA glycosylase and then went through a first 18-cycle PCR with the universal primers M1SS and BC2_uni_R. The authors' pipeline ran thus. Normalization of each sample was performed by random selection of 1 million high-quality reads, each carrying a distinct molecular identifier. Reads with shared molecular identifiers were discarded instead of being binned into consensus sequences. MiTCR, run with a Q25 quality threshold and the strictest error-elimination algorithm, handled CDR3 identification, clonotype clustering and error correction. A nonparametric unseen species model with Euler transformation was used to estimate a lower bound on total TCR beta diversity. In-frame beta chains were kept once TCRdb had trimmed the public reads at Q25 with fastp and called clones with MiXCR. Each record represents a unique CDR3 protein, reported with the most common genes and DNA among its rows. TCRdb, not the authors, supplied the V and J calls. The sample has about 600,000 distinct CDR3 sequences on record, roughly 43% of them singletons. Together, the top ten hold 20% to 25% of the sample.

Paper-wide results and their limitations: Observed TCR beta diversity per million T cells fell roughly linearly with age, and a significant reduction was already apparent by age roughly 41. Because donor CMV infection status was unknown, age-related changes in expanded clonotypes were potentially confounded. Estimates of total diversity based on one million sequenced T cells were considered lower bounds and underestimates. Conclusive comparison of naive and antigen-experienced compartments was prevented by the profiling of bulk unsorted PBMCs. Compared with the aged group, the long-lived group had more naive CD4+ T cells, fewer expanded clones and increased TCR diversity, suggesting age selection. A strong correlation was found between observed TCR beta diversity and the percentage of naive T cells measured by flow cytometry.

Donors were under 40 systemically healthy Caucasian individuals from Russia aged roughly 6 to 90 years. Each donor gave around 9.5 milliliters of peripheral blood, collected into EDTA-treated Vacutainer tubes. PBMCs were isolated by Ficoll-Paque density-gradient centrifugation, with at least 6.5 million obtained per sample. Trizol reagent was used to extract total RNA from PBMCs, with at least 6 micrograms per sample. For every donor, an aliquot of PBMCs went through flow cytometry to measure the percentages of naive CD45RAhigh/CD27high T cells. This clonotype originated in a man older than 75 in good health. The sequenced sample was blood.

The CDR3 here reads CSVRGGREYGYTF. In nucleotide form, the sequence is TGCAGTGTTAGAGGGGGGCGAGAATATGGCTACACCTTC. The chain uses TRBV20-1 and TRBJ1-2; matching of 6 bases hints at TRBD1 as the D gene. CDR1 and CDR2 are read off the germline V gene (reference sequence) as DFQATT and SNEGSKA. The cysteine opens and the phenylalanine closes a CDR3 of 13 amino acids. CDR3 DNA is the only sequence kept; it has 39 bases, read in frame from the first base.